This T cell receptor (beta chain) was sequenced for a study of early T cells in non-severe SARS-CoV-2 infection. This clonotype occurred a few times. Germline V gene lookup returns CDR1 MDHEN and CDR2 SYDVKM. V was clipped by 1 base and J by 0 bases, with 16 bases between them. The CDR3 is made up of 17 amino acids. Each CDR3 protein is one row after TCRdb ran MiXCR on the 5' RACE reads. The table records 55,000 to 65,000 distinct CDR3 sequences, over 10% of them present only once. The material was whole blood, obtained at baseline. This TCR was recovered from an adult who was a healthcare worker with PCR-confirmed SARS-CoV-2 infection or an uninfected control (not recorded which). The chain recombines TRBV28 with TRBJ2-7; D possibly corresponds to TRBD1 (5 bases). In DNA form, the CDR3 reads TGTGCCAGCAGTTTATCGGCAGGGCTACGTCTCTCCTACGAGCAGTACTTC. It specifies CASSLSAGLRLSYEQYF.